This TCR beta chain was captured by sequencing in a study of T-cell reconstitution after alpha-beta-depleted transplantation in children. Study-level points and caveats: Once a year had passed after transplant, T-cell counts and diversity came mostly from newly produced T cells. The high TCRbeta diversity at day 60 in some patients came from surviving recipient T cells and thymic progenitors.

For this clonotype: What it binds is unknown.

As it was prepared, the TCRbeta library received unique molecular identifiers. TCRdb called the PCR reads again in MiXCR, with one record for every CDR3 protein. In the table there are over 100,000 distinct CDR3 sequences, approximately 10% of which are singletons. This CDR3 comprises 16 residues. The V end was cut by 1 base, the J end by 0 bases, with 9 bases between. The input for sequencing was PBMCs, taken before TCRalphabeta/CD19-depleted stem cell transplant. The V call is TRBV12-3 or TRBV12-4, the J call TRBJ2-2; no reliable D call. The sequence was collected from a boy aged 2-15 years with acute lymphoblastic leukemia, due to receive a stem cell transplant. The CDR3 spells CASSLVARSNTGELFF. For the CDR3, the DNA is TGTGCCAGCAGTTTAGTTGCCCGCTCGAACACCGGGGAGCTGTTTTTT.